This T cell receptor beta chain was found in a study of cytomegalovirus exposure and HLA in healthy donors. General study results and limits: It was 164 TCR beta chains that were listed as cytomegalovirus-associated.

The donors were members of the approximately 120-subject validation cohort (separate from the approximately 670-subject first cohort). Sequencing was performed with immunoSEQ multiplex PCR; in TCRdb, only in-frame clones are kept and a portion is missing. Of fewer than 350,000 clones detected, around 89% appear once; the ten largest clones hold about 0.9%. CDR3 length: 15 amino acids. Deletions cut 5 bases from V and 7 bases from J, with 18 bases between. Germline V gives CDR1 MNHEY, CDR2 SVGAGI. Notes on this clone: The antigen remains undetermined.

Sequencing input: PBMCs. The J gene is TRBJ1-5, the V gene TRBV6-5; D is unclear. The source is a woman aged 18 to 35 in good health and CMV-seronegative. The CDR3 here is CASSRAGGVGQPQHF. In nucleotides, the CDR3 is TGTGCCAGCAGTCGTGCTGGCGGGGTTGGCCAGCCCCAGCATTTT.